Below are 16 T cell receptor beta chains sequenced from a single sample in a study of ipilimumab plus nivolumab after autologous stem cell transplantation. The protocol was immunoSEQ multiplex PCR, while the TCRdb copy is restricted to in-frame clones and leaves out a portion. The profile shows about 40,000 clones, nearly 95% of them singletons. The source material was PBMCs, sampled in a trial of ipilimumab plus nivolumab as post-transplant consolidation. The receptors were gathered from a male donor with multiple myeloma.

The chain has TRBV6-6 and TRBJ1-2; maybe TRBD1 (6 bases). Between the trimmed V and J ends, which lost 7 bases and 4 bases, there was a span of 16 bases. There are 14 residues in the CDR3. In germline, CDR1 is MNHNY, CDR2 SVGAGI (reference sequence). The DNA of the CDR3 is TGTGCCAGCACAAGGGACATGACCCTCTATGGCTACACCTTC. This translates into CASTRDMTLYGYTF.

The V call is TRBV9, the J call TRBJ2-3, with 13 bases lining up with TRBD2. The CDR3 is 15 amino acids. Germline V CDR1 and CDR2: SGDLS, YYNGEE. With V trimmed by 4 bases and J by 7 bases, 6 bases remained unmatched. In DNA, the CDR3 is TGTGCCAGCAGCCCTCGGACTAGCGGGAGCTATACGCAGTATTTT. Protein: CASSPRTSGSYTQYF. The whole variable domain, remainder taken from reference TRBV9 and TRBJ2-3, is DSGVTQTPKHLITATGQRVTLRCSPRSGDLSVYWYQQSLDQGLQFLIQYYNGEERAKGNILERFSAQQFPDLHSELNLSSLELGDSALYFCASSPRTSGSYTQYFGPGTRLTVL.

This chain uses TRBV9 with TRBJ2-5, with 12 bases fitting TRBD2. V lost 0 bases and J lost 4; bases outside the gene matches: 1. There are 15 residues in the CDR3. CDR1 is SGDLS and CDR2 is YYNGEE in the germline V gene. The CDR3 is CASSVASGRVETQYF. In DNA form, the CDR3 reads TGTGCCAGCAGCGTAGCTAGCGGGAGGGTAGAGACCCAGTACTTC.

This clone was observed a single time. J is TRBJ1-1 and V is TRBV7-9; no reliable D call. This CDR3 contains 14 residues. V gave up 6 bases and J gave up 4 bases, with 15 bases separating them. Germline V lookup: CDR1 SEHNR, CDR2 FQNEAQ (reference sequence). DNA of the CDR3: TGTGCCAGCAGTTTTAGCGGCGGCGGCACTGAAGCTTTCTTT. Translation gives CASSFSGGGTEAFF.

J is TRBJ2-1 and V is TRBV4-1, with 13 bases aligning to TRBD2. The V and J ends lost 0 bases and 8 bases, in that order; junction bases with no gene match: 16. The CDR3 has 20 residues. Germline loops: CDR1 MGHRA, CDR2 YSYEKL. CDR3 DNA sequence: TGCGCCAGCAGCCAAGATTGGGAGAAGAGGACTAGCGGGAGAGGGCATGAGCAGTTCTTC. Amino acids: CASSQDWEKRTSGRGHEQFF.

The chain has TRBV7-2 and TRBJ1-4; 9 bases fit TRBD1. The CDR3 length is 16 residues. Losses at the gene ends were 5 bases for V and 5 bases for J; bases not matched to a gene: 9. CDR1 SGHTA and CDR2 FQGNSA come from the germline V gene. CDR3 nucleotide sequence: TGTGCCAGCAGCCCCGGACAGGGGTGGTCGAATGAAAAACTGTTTTTT. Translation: CASSPGQGWSNEKLFF.

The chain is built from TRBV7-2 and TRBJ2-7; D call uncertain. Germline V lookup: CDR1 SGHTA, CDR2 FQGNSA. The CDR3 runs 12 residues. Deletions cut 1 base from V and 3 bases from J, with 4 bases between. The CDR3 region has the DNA TGTGCCAGCAGCTTAGTTTTCTACGAGCAGTACTTC. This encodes CASSLVFYEQYF. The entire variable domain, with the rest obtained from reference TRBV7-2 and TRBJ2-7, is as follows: GAGVSQSPSNKVTEKGKDVELRCDPISGHTALYWYRQSLGQGLEFLIYFQGNSAPDKSGLPSDRFSAERTGGSVSTLTIQRTQQEDSAVYLCASSLVFYEQYFGPGTRLTVT.

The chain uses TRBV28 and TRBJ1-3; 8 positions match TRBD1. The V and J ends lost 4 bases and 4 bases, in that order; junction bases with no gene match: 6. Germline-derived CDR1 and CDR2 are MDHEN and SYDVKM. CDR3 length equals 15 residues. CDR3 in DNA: TGTGCCAGCAGTTCCCAGGGGGCGCGGGGAAACACCATATATTTT. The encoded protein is CASSSQGARGNTIYF.

The CDR3 loop reads CASSFSGSGETQYF. CDR3 nucleotides: TGCGCCAGCAGCTTTAGCGGGAGCGGGGAGACCCAGTACTTC. The gene calls are TRBV5-1 and TRBJ2-5; TRBD2 agrees at 9 bases. The CDR3 consists of 14 residues. V lost 2 bases, J lost 5 bases, and 4 bases stayed unmatched. CDR1 SGHRS and CDR2 YFSETQ come from the germline V gene.

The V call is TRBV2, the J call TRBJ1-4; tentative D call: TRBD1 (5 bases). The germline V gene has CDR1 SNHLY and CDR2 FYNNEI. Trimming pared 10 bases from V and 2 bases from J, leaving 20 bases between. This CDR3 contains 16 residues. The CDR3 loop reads CAIDDSQRATNEKLFF. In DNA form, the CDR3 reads TGTGCCATAGATGACAGCCAGCGGGCGACTAATGAAAAACTGTTTTTT.

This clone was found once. The CDR3 here is CASSPGTSEQYF. The CDR3, as DNA: TGTGCCAGCTCACCTGGCACATCCGAGCAGTACTTC. V and J are TRBV18 and TRBJ2-7; D remains ambiguous. The CDR3 has 12 residues. Germline CDR1 reads KGHSH; CDR2 reads LQKENI. Trimming took 3 bases from V and 6 from J, leaving 9 bases between them.

This CDR3 is CASNRLGLNTEAFF. The DNA of the CDR3 is TGTGCCAGCAACCGATTGGGCCTGAACACTGAAGCTTTCTTT. V is TRBV6-5 and J is TRBJ1-1; the D is unclear. Trimming cost V 7 bases and J 0 bases, with 12 bases left between them. The length of the CDR3 is 14 residues. Germline CDR1 reads MNHEY; CDR2 reads SVGAGI.

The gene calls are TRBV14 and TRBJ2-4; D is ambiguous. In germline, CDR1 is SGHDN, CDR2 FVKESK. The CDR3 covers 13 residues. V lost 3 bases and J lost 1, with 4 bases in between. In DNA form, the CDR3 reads TGTGCCAGCAGCCAGCGGGCCAAAAACATTCAGTACTTC. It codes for CASSQRAKNIQYF.

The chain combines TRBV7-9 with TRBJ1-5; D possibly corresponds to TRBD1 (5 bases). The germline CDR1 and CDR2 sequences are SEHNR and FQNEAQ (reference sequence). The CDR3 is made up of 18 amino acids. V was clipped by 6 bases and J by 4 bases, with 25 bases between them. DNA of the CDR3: TGTGCCAGCAGACTTCAGGGTTTTATGGGTGTAATTAATCAGCCCCAGCATTTT. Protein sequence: CASRLQGFMGVINQPQHF.

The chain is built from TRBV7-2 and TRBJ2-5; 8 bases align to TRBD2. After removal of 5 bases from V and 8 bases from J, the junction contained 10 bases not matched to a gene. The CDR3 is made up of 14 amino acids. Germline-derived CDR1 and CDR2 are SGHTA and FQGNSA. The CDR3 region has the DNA TGTGCCAGCAGCATGACTAGCGCCACATTAACCCAGTACTTC. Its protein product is CASSMTSATLTQYF.

The DNA of the CDR3 is TGTGCCAGCAGTACCTCGCCGGGCGCCTCCTACGAGCAGTACTTC. This sequence encodes CASSTSPGASYEQYF. The V and J genes are TRBV28 and TRBJ2-7; no definite D call. V lost 5 bases and J lost 0, with 14 bases in between. The CDR3 consists of 15 residues. Germline V gene data show CDR1 as MDHEN and CDR2 as SYDVKM.